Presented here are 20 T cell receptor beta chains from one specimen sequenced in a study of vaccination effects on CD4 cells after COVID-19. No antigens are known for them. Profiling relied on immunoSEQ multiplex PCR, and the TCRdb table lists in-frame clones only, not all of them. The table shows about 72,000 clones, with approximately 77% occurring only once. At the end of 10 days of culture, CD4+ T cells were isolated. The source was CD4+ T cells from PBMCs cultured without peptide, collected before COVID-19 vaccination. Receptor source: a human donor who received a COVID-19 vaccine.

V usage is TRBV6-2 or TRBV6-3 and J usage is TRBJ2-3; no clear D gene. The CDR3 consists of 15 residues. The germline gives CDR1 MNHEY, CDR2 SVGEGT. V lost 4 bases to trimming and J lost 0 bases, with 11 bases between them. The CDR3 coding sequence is TGTGCCAGCAGTTTCTCCGTGGTTAGCACAGATACGCAGTATTTT. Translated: CASSFSVVSTDTQYF.

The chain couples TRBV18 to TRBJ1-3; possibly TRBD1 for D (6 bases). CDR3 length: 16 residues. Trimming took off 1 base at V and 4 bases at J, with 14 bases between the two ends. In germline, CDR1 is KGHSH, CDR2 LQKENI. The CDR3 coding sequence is TGTGCCAGCTCACCACTTGGGGGCACAGGGGGAAACACCATATATTTT. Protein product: CASSPLGGTGGNTIYF.

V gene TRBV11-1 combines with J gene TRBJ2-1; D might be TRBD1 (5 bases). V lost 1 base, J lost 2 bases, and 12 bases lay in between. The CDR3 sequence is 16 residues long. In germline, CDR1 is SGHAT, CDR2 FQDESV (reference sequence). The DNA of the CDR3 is TGTGCCAGCAGCTTAGTAGGGGCGACAACCTACAATGAGCAGTTCTTC. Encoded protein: CASSLVGATTYNEQFF.

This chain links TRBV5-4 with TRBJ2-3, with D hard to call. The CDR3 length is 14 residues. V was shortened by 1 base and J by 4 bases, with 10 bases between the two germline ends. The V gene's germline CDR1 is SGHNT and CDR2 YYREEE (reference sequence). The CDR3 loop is CASSLKSAPDTQYF. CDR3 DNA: TGTGCCAGCAGCTTGAAGTCCGCGCCAGATACGCAGTATTTT. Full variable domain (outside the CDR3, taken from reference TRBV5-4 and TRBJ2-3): ETGVTQSPTHLIKTRGQQVTLRCSSQSGHNTVSWYQQALGQGPQFIFQYYREEENGRGNFPPRFSGLQFPNYSSELNVNALELDDSALYLCASSLKSAPDTQYFGPGTRLTVL.

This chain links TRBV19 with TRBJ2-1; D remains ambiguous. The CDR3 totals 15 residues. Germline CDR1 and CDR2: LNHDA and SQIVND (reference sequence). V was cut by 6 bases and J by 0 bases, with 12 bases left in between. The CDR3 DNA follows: TGTGCCAGTAGGTTGAATAAGGGCTCCTACAATGAGCAGTTCTTC. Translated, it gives CASRLNKGSYNEQFF.

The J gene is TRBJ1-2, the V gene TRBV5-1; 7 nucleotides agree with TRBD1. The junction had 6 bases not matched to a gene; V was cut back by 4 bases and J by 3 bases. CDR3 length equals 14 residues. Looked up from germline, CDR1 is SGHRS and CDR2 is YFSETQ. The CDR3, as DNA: TGCGCCAGCAGCCCTAATCAGGGGGACTATGGCTACACCTTC. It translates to CASSPNQGDYGYTF.

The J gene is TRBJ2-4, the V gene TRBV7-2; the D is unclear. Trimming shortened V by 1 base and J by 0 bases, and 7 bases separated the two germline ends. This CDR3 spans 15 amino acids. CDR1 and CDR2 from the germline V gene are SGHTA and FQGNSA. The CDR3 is CASSLVPLAKNIQYF. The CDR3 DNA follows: TGTGCCAGCAGCTTAGTACCTTTAGCCAAAAACATTCAGTACTTC.

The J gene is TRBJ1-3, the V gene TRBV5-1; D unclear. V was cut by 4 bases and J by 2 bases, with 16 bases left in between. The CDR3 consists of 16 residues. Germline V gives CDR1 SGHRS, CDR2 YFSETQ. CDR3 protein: CASSPTGRPPGNTIYF. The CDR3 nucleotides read TGCGCCAGCAGCCCCACCGGACGGCCCCCTGGAAACACCATATATTTT.

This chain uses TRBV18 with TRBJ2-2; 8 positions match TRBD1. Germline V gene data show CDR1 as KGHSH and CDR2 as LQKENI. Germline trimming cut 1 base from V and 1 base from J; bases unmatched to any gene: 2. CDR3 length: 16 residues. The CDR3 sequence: CASSPRQGQNTGELFF. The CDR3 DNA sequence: TGTGCCAGCTCACCACGACAGGGGCAGAACACCGGGGAGCTGTTTTTT.

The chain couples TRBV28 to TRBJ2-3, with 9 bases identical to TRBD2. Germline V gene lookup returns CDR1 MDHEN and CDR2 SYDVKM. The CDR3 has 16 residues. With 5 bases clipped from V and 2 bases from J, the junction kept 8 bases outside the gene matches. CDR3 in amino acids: CASSHRIAGDTDTQYF. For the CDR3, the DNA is TGTGCCAGCAGTCATCGGATAGCGGGGGACACAGATACGCAGTATTTT.

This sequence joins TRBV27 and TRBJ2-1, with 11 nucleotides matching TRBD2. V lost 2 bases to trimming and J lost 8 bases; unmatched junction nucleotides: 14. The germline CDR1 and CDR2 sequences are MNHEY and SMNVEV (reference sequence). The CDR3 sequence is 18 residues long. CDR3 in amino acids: CASSLQGVAGGRNYEQFF. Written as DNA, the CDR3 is TGTGCCAGCAGTTTACAGGGTGTAGCGGGGGGGCGTAATTATGAGCAGTTCTTC.

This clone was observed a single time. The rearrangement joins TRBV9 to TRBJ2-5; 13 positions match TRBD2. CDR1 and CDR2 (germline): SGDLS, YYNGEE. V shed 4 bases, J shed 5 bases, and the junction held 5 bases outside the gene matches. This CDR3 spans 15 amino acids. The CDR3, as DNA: TGTGCCAGCAGCTTACTAGCGGGGGGGCCGGAGACCCAGTACTTC. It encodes CASSLLAGGPETQYF.

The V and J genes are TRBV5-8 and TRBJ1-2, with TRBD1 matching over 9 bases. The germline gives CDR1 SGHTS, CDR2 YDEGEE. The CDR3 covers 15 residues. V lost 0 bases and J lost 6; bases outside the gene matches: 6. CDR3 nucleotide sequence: TGTGCCAGCAGCTTGGAGGGACAGGGAGGGGATGGCTACACCTTC. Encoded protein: CASSLEGQGGDGYTF.

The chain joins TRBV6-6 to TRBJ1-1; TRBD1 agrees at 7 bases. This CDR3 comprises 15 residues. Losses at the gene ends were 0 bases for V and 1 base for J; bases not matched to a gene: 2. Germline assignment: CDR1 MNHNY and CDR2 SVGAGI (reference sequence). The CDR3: CASSYSRTGNTEAFF. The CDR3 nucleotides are TGTGCCAGCAGTTACTCGCGGACAGGGAACACTGAAGCTTTCTTT.

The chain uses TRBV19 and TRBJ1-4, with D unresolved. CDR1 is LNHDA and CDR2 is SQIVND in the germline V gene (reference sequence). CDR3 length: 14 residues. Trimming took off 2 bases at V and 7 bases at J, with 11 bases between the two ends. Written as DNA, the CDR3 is TGTGCCAGTAGTATACAGACTCGAGGTGAAAAACTGTTTTTT. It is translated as CASSIQTRGEKLFF.

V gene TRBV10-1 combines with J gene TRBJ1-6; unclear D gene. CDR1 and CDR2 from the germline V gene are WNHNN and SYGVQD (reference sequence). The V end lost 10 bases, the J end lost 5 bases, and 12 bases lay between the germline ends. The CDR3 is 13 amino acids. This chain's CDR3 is CATQAANNSPLHF. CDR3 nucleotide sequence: TGCGCCACCCAGGCAGCGAATAATTCACCCCTCCACTTT.

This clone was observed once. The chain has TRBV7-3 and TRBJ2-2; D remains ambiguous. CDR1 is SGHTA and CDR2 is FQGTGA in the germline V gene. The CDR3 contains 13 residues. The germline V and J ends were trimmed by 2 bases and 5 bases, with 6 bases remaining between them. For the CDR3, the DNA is TGTGCCAGCAGCTTACGGGTTACCGGGGAGCTGTTTTTT. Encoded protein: CASSLRVTGELFF. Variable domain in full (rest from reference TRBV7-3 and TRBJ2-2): GAGVSQTPSNKVTEKGKYVELRCDPISGHTALYWYRQSLGQGPEFLIYFQGTGAADDSGLPNDRFFAVRPEGSVSTLKIQRTERGDSAVYLCASSLRVTGELFFGEGSRLTVL.

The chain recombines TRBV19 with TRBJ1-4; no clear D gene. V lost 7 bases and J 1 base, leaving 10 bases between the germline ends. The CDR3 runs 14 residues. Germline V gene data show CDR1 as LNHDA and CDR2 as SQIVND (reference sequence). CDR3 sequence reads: CASNIAVTNEKLFF. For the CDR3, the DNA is TGTGCCAGTAACATCGCTGTAACTAATGAAAAACTGTTTTTT.

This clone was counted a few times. This CDR3 reads CATGQGQAKNIQYF. In DNA, the CDR3 is TGTGCCACGGGACAGGGGCAGGCCAAAAACATTCAGTACTTC. V gene TRBV19 combines with J gene TRBJ2-4; TRBD1 matches 10 bases. V lost 10 bases and J lost 1; bases outside the gene matches: 4. The CDR3 is 14 amino acids. Germline-derived CDR1 and CDR2 are LNHDA and SQIVND (reference sequence).

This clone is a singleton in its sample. The DNA of the CDR3 is TGCGCCAGCAGCTTGACAGCGAACACTGAAGCTTTCTTT. This sequence encodes CASSLTANTEAFF. This rearrangement joins TRBV5-1 to TRBJ1-1; D is undetermined. The V end was cut by 1 base, the J end by 1 base, with 5 bases between. The CDR3 spans 13 residues. CDR1 SGHRS and CDR2 YFSETQ come from the germline V gene.